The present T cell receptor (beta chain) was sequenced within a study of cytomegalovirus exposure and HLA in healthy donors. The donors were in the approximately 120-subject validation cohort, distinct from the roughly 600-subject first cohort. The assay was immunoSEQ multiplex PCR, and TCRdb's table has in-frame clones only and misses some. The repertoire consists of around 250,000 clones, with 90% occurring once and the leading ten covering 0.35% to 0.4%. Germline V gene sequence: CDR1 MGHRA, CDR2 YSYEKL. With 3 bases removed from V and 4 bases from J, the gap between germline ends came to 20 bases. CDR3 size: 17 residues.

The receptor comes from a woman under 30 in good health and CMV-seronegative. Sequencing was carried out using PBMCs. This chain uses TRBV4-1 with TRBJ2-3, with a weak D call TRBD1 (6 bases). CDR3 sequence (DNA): TGCGCCAGCAGCCAGGCCGGACAGAAAATCGATTCAGATACGCAGTATTTT. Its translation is CASSQAGQKIDSDTQYF.